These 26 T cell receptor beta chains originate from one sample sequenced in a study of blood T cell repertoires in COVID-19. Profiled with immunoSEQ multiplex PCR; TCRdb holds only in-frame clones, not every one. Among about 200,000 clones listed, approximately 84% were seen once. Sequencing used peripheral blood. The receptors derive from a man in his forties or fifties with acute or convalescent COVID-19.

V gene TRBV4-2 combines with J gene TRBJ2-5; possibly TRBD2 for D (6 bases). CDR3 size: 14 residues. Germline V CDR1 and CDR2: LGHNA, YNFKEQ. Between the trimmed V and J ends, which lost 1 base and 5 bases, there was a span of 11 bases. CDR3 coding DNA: TGTGCCAGCAGCCAAGGCGGGAACGAGGAGACCCAGTACTTC. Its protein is CASSQGGNEETQYF.

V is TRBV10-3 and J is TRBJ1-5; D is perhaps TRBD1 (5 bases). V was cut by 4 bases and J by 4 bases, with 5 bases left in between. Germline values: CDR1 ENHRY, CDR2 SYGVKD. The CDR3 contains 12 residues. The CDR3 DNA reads TGTGCCATCAGTGCAGGGAATCAGCCCCAGCATTTT. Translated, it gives CAISAGNQPQHF.

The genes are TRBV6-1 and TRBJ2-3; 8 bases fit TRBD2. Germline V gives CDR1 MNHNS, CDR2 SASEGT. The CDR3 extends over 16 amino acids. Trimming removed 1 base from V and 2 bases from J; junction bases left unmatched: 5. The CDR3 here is CASSEDTSGLTDTQYF. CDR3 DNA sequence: TGTGCCAGCAGTGAAGATACTAGCGGCCTCACAGATACGCAGTATTTT.

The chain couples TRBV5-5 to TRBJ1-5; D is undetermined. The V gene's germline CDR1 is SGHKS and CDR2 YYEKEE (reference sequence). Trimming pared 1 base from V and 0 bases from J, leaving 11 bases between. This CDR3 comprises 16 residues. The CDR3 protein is CASSLRAGTSNQPQHF. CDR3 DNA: TGTGCCAGCAGCTTGCGTGCGGGAACTAGCAATCAGCCCCAGCATTTT.

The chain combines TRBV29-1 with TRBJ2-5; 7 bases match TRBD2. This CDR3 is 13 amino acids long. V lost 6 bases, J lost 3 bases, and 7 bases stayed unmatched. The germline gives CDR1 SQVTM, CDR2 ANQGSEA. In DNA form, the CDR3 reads TGCAGCGTGGAGCGGGGAGGGGAAGAGACCCAGTACTTC. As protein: CSVERGGEETQYF.

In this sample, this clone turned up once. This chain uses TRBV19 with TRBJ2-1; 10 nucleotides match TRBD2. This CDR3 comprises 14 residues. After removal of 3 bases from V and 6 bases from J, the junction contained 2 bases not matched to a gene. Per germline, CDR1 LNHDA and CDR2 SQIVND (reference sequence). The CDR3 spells CASSMASGGNEQFF. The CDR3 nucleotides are TGTGCCAGTAGTATGGCTAGCGGGGGCAATGAGCAGTTCTTC.

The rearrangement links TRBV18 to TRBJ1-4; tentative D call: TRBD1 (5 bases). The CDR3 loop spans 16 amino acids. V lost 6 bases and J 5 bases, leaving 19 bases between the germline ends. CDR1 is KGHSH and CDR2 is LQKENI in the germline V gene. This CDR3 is CASSPSQGASNEKLFF. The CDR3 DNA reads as TGTGCCAGCTCCCCCTCCCAAGGGGCATCCAATGAAAAACTGTTTTTT.

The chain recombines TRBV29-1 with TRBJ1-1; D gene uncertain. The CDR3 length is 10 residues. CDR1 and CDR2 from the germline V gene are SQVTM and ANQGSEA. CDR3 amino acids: CTIRGTEAFF. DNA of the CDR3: TGCACCATCCGAGGGACTGAAGCTTTCTTT.

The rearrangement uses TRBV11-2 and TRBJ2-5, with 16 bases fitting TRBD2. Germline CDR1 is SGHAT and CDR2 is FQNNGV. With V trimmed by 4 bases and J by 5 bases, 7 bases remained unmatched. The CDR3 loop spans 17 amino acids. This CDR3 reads CASSWGLAGGQKETQYF. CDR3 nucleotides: TGTGCCAGCAGCTGGGGACTAGCGGGGGGGCAGAAGGAGACCCAGTACTTC.

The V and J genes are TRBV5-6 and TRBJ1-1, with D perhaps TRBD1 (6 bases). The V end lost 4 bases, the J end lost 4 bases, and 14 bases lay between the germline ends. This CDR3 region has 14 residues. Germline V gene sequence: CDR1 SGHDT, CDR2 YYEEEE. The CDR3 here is CASSVLQGSTEAFF. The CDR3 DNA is TGTGCCAGCAGCGTATTACAGGGTTCCACTGAAGCTTTCTTT.

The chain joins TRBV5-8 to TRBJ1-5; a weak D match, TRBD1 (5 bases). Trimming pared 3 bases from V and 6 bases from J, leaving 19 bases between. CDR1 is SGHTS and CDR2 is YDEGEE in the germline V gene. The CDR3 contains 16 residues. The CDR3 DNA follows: TGTGCCAGCAGCTCCCCCGGGGGGTGGGGGAGTCAGCCCCAGCATTTT. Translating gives CASSSPGGWGSQPQHF.

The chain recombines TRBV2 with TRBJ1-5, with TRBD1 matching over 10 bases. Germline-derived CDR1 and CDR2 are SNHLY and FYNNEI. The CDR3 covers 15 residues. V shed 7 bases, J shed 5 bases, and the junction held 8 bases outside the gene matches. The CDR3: CASKMGQGFDQPQHF. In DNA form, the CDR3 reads TGTGCCAGCAAGATGGGACAGGGGTTTGATCAGCCCCAGCATTTT.

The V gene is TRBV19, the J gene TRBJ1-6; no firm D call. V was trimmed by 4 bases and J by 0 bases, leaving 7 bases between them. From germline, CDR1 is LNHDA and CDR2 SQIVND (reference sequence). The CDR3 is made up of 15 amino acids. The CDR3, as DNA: TGTGCCAGTAGTAGACTAAGCTCCTATAATTCACCCCTCCACTTT. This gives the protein CASSRLSSYNSPLHF.

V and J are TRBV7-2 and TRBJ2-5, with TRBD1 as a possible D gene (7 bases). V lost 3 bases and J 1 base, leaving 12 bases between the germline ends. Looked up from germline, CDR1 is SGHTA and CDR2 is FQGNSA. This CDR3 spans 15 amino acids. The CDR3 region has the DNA TGTGCCAGCAGCTTGCAGGGGGGTGTCCAAGAGACCCAGTACTTC. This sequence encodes CASSLQGGVQETQYF. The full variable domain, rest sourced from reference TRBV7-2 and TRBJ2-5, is GAGVSQSPSNKVTEKGKDVELRCDPISGHTALYWYRQSLGQGLEFLIYFQGNSAPDKSGLPSDRFSAERTGGSVSTLTIQRTQQEDSAVYLCASSLQGGVQETQYFGPGTRLLVL.

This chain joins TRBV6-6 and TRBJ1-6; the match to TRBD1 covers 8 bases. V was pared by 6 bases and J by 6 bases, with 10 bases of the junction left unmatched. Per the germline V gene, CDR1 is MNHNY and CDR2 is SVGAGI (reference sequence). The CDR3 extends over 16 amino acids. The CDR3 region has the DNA TGTGCCAGCAGCCCCCGGCCGGGACAGGCTAATTCACCCCTCCACTTT. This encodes CASSPRPGQANSPLHF.

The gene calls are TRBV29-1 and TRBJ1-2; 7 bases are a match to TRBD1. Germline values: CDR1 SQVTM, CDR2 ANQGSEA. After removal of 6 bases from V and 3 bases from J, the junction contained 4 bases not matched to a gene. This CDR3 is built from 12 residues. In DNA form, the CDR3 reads TGCAGCGTAAACACAGGGGACTATGGCTACACCTTC. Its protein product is CSVNTGDYGYTF.

CDR3 region: CASGPTGGGNQPQHF. The CDR3 coding sequence is TGTGCTAGTGGTCCGACAGGGGGAGGCAATCAGCCCCAGCATTTT. The rearrangement links TRBV12-5 to TRBJ1-5, with 9 bases identical to TRBD1. The CDR3 covers 15 residues. Trimming cost V 5 bases and J 2 bases; bases outside gene matches: 4. Germline loops: CDR1 LGHNT, CDR2 FRNRAP. The complete variable domain, with remaining parts taken from reference TRBV12-5 and TRBJ1-5, reads DARVTQTPRHKVTEMGQEVTMRCQPILGHNTVFWYRQTMMQGLELLAYFRNRAPLDDSGMPKDRFSAEMPDATLATLKIQPSEPRDSAVYFCASGPTGGGNQPQHFGDGTRLSIL.

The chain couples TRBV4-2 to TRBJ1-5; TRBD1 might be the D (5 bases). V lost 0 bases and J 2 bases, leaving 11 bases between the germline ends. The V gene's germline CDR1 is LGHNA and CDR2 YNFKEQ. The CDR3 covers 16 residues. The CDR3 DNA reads TGTGCCAGCAGCCAAGAAATGGGGGGGGGCAATCAGCCCCAGCATTTT. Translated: CASSQEMGGGNQPQHF.

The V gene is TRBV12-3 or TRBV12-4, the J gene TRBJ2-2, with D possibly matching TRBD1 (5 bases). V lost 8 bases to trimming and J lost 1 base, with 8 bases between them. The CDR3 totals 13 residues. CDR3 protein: CASWTLNTGELFF. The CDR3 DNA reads TGTGCCAGCTGGACACTGAACACCGGGGAGCTGTTTTTT.

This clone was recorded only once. CDR3 nucleotide sequence: TGTGCCAGCAGCTTGTCGGCGGTAATGAACACTGAAGCTTTCTTT. Its translation: CASSLSAVMNTEAFF. The V call is TRBV5-5, the J call TRBJ1-1; D gene unclear. This CDR3 comprises 15 residues. Germline CDR1 SGHKS, CDR2 YYEKEE (reference sequence). Trimming shortened V by 1 base and J by 0 bases, and 10 bases separated the two germline ends.

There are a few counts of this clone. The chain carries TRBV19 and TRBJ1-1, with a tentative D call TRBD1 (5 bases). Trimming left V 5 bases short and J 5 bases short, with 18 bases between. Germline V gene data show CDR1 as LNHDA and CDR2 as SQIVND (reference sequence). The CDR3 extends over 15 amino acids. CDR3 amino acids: CASSLGRRGRTEAFF. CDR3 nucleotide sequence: TGTGCCAGTAGTCTGGGACGTCGGGGGAGGACTGAAGCTTTCTTT.

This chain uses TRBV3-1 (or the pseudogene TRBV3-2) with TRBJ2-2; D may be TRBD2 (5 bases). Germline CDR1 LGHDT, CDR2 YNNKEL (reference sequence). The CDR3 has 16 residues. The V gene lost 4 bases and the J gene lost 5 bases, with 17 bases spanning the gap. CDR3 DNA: TGTGCCAGCAGCCCCTCGCGGGCCCCGCGGACCGGGGAGCTGTTTTTT. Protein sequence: CASSPSRAPRTGELFF.

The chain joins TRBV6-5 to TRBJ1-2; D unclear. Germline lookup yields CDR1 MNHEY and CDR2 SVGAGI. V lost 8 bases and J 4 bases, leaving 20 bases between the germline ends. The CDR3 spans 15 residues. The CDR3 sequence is CASLYQRREGYGYTF. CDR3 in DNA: TGTGCCAGCCTTTACCAGAGACGCGAGGGCTATGGCTACACCTTC.

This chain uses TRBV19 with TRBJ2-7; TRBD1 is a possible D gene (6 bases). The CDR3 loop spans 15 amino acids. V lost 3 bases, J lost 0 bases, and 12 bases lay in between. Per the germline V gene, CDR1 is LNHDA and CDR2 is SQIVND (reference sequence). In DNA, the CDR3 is TGTGCCAGTAGTATGGGCAGGGGCAGCTCCTACGAGCAGTACTTC. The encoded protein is CASSMGRGSSYEQYF.

The CDR3 loop is CATKRGQGGYGYTF. CDR3 DNA: TGTGCCACCAAACGTGGACAGGGGGGATATGGCTACACCTTC. The V and J genes are TRBV6-5 and TRBJ1-2; 10 bases match TRBD1. The length of the CDR3 is 14 residues. J lost 5 bases, V lost 10 bases, and 10 bases had no gene match. Germline V gives CDR1 MNHEY, CDR2 SVGAGI.

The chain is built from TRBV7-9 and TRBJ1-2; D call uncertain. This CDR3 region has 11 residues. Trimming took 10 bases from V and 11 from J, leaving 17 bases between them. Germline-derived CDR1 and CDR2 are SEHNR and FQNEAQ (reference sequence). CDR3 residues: CATQLIAEYTF. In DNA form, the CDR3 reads TGTGCCACCCAGCTTATAGCTGAATACACCTTC.